The clone carrying this T cell receptor (beta chain) was recorded a few times. The antigen is not known. The trim removed 1 base at V and 0 bases at J, leaving 10 bases unmatched. Looked up from germline, CDR1 is SGHKS and CDR2 is YYEKEE (reference sequence). CDR3 size: 19 residues. cDNA synthesis used the whole RNA isolate, giving expressed TCRB sequences. Some clones are missing from TCRdb's copy, which holds only in-frame ones; the method was immunoSEQ multiplex PCR. Of over 500,000 clones listed, around 16% are singletons. These data originate in a study of beta chain features in type 1 diabetes. Each sorted population was over 95% pure. General study results and limits: All four CD4+ subsets from Type 1 diabetes patients carried moderately but significantly shorter TCRB CDR3s. Within the patient group, naive, central memory and Treg TCRB repertoires appeared more similar to each other than within healthy donors. Insertions were fewer and deletions more numerous at VDJ junctions in type 1 diabetes patients.

The source of this sequence is a man aged 18-30 years in good health. The chain recombines TRBV5-5 with TRBJ2-6; 7 bases are shared with TRBD1. The sequencing sample was made of naive CD4+ T cells from blood. As DNA, the CDR3 is TGTGCCAGCAGCTTGCGCCTAAGGGACAGAGCCTCTGGGGCCAACGTCCTGACTTTC. Translation gives CASSLRLRDRASGANVLTF.